Reported below is one T cell receptor (beta chain). These data belong to a study of blood T cell repertoires in COVID-19. About the research overall: From T cells, B-cell-depleted T cells, or PBMCs came the material, which was cDNA or gDNA.

This CDR3 contains 15 residues. Germline V CDR1 and CDR2: SGDLS, YYNGEE. With 4 bases removed from V and 0 bases from J, the gap between germline ends came to 11 bases. As processed by the authors: From reference gene primer amplification, estimates of nucleated cell counts were derived. Profiling relied on immunoSEQ multiplex PCR, and the TCRdb table lists in-frame clones only, not all of them. Clone size and the V and J calls come from that table; the DNA yielded D and trimming. The sample yields about 51,000 clones, 75% to 90% seen once. The TCR was taken from a man between 60 and 75 years old with acute or convalescent COVID-19. The sample taken for sequencing was peripheral blood. The J gene is TRBJ1-3, the V gene TRBV9; TRBD1 might be the D (5 bases). The CDR3 DNA reads TGTGCCAGCAGCCCCAGGGTATACTCTGGAAACACCATATATTTT. This sequence encodes CASSPRVYSGNTIYF. The entire variable domain, with the rest obtained from reference TRBV9 and TRBJ1-3, is as follows: DSGVTQTPKHLITATGQRVTLRCSPRSGDLSVYWYQQSLDQGLQFLIQYYNGEERAKGNILERFSAQQFPDLHSELNLSSLELGDSALYFCASSPRVYSGNTIYFGEGSWLTVV.